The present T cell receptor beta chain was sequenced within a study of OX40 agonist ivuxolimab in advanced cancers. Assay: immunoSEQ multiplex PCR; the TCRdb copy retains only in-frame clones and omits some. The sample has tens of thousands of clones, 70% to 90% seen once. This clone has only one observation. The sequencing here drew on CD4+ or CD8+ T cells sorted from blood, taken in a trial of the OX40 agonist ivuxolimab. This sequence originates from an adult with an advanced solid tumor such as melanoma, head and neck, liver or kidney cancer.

CDR3 sequence: CASSDPGGTGELFF. For the CDR3, the DNA is TGTGCCAGCAGCGATCCAGGGGGCACCGGGGAGCTGTTTTTT. This chain connects TRBV7-9 to TRBJ2-2; 7 bases are a match to TRBD1. This CDR3 is 14 amino acids long. J was trimmed by 4 bases and V by 5 bases; bases with no gene match: 4. Germline CDR1 is SEHNR and CDR2 is FQNEAQ (reference sequence).